This T cell receptor (beta chain) came from a study of blood T cells in healthy people across ages. Germline V gene data show CDR1 as LGHNA and CDR2 as YSLEER. This CDR3 spans 15 amino acids. The trim removed 3 bases at V and 4 bases at J, leaving 8 bases unmatched. Primers used in a second PCR of about 6 to 11 cycles were a sample-barcoded 5' primer and a J-beta primer mix. Using its own MiXCR run on the 5' RACE reads, TCRdb lists one record per CDR3 protein. Counted here are 650,000 to 900,000 distinct CDR3 sequences, roughly 60% occurring once; the ten biggest clones make up about a quarter. This clonotype was found once.

Material: blood. This sequence joins TRBV4-3 and TRBJ1-2; 7 bases line up with TRBD1. This sequence originates from a man younger than 40 in good health. CDR3: CASSHRQGSVYGYTF. CDR3 in DNA: TGCGCCAGCAGCCACCGACAGGGCTCTGTCTATGGCTACACCTTC.